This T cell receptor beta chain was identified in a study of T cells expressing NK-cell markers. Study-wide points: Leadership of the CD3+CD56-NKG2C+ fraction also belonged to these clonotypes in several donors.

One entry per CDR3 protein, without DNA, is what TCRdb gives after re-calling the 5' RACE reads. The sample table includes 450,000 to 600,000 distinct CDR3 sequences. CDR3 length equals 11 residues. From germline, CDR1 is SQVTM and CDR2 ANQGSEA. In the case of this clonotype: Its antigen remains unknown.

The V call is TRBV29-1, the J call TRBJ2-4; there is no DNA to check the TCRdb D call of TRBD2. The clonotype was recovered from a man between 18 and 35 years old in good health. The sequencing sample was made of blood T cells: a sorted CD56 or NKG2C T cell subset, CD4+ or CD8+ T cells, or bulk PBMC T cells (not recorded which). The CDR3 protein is CSVTSGSREYF.